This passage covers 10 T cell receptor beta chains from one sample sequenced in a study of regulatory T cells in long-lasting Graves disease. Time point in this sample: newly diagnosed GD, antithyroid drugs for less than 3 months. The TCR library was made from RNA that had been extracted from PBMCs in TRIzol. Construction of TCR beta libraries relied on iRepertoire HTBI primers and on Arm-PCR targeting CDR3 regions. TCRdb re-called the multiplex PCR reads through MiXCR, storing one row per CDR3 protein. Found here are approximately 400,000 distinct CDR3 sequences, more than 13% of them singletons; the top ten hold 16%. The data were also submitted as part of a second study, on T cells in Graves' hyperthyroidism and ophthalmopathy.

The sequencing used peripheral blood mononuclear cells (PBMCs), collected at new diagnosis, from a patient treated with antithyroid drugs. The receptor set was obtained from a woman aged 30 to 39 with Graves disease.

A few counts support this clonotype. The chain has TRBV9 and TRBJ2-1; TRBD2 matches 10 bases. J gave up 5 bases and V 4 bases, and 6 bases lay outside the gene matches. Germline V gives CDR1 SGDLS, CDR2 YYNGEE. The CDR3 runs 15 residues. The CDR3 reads CASSIGTSADNEQFF. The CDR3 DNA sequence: TGTGCCAGCAGCATCGGGACTAGCGCCGACAATGAGCAGTTCTTC.

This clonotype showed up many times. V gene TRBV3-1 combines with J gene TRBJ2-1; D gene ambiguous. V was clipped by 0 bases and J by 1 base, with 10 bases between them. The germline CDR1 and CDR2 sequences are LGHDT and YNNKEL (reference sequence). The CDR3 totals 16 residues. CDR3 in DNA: TGTGCCAGCAGCCAAGAGCGGCAAGCGTCCTACAATGAGCAGTTCTTC. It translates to CASSQERQASYNEQFF.

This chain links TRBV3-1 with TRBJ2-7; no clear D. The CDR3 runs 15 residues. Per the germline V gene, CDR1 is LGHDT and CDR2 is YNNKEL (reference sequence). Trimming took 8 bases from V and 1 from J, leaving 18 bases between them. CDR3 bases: TGTGCCAGCGGCCGAGGATGGCTAGGGTCCTACGAGCAGTACTTC. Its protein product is CASGRGWLGSYEQYF.

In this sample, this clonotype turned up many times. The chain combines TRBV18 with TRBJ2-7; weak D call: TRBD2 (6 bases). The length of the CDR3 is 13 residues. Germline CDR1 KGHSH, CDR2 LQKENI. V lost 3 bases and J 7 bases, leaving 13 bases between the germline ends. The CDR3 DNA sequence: TGTGCCAGCTCACCGGGAGGTTTTCAGGAGCAGTACTTC. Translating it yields CASSPGGFQEQYF. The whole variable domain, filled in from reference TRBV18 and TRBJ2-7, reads NAGVMQNPRHLVRRRGQEARLRCSPMKGHSHVYWYRQLPEEGLKFMVYLQKENIIDESGMPKERFSAEFPKEGPSILRIQQVVRGDSAAYFCASSPGGFQEQYFGPGTRLTVT.

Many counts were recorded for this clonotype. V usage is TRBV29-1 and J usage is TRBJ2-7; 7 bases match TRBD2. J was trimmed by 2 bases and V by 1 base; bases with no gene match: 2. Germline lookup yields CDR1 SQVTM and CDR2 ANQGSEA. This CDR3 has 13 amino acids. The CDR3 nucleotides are TGCAGCGTTGAAGGGACTAGACCCTACGAGCAGTACTTC. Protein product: CSVEGTRPYEQYF.

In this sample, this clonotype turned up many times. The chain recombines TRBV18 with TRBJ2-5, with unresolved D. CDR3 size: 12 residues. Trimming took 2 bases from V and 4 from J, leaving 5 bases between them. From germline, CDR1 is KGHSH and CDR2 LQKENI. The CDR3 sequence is CASSPGPETQYF. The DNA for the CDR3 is TGTGCCAGCTCACCAGGGCCAGAGACCCAGTACTTC.

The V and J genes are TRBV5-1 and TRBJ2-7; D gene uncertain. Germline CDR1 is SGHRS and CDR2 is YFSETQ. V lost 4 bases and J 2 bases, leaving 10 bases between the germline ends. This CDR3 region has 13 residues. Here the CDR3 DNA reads TGCGCCAGCAGCCCTGGACCTACCTACGAGCAGTACTTC. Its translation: CASSPGPTYEQYF.

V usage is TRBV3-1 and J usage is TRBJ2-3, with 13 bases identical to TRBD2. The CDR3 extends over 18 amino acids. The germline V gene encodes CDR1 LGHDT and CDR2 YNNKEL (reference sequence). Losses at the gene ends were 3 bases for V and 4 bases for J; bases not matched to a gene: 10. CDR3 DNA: TGTGCCAGCAGCCAGAGGACTAGCGGGAGTTCGGGCGCAGATACGCAGTATTTT. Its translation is CASSQRTSGSSGADTQYF.

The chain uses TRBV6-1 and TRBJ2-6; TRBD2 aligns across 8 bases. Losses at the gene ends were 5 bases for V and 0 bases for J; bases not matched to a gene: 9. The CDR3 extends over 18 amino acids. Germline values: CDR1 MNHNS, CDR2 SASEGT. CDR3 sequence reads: CASSQTQRGISGANVLTF. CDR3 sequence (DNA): TGTGCCAGCAGTCAGACGCAGCGGGGGATCTCTGGGGCCAACGTCCTGACTTTC.

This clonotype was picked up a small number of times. CDR3: CASTGQPYEQYF. The CDR3 DNA is TGTGCCAGCACTGGACAGCCCTACGAGCAGTACTTC. The chain is built from TRBV6-1 and TRBJ2-7, with a possible D match to TRBD1 (6 bases). V lost 7 bases to trimming and J lost 2 bases, with 9 bases between them. Germline lookup yields CDR1 MNHNS and CDR2 SASEGT. This CDR3 has 12 residues.